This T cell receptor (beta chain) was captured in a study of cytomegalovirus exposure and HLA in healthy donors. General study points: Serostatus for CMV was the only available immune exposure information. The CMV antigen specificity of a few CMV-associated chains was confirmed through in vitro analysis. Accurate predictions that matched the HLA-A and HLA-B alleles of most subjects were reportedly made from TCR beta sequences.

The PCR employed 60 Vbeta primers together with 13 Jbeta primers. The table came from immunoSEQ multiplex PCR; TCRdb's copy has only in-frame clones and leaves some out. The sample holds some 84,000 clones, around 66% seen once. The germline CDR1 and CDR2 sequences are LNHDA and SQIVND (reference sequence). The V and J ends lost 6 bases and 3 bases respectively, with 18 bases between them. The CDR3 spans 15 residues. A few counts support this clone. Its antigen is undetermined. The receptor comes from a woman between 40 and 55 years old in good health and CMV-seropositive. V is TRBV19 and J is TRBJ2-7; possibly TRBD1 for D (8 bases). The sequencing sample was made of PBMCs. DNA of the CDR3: TGTGCCAGTAGCGACAGGGGAGGGCTTCGCTACGAGCAGTACTTC. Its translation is CASSDRGGLRYEQYF. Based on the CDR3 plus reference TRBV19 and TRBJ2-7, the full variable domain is DGGITQSPKYLFRKEGQNVTLSCEQNLNHDAMYWYRQDPGQGLRLIYYSQIVNDFQKGDIAEGYSVSREKKESFPLTVTSAQKNPTAFYLCASSDRGGLRYEQYFGPGTRLTVT.